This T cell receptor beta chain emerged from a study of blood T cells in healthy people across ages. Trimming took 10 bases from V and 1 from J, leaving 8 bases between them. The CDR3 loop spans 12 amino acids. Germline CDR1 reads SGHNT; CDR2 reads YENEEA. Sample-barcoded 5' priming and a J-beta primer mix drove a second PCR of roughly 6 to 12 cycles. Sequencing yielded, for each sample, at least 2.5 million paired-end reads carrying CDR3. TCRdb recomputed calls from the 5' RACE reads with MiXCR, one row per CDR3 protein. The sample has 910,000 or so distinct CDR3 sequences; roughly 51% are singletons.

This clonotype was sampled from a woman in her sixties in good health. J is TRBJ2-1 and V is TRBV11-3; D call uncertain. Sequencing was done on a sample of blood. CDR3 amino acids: CATGLSYNEQFF. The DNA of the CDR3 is TGTGCCACCGGGCTATCCTACAATGAGCAGTTCTTC. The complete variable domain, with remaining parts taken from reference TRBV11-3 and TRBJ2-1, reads EAGVVQSPRYKIIEKKQPVAFWCNPISGHNTLYWYLQNLGQGPELLIRYENEEAVDDSQLPKDRFSAERLKGVDSTLKIQPAELGDSAVYLCATGLSYNEQFFGPGTRLTVL.